This TCR beta chain was observed in a study of human T cells and chemical hapten exposure. In the study overall: 2% DPC applied to an approximately 2 cm by approximately 2 cm arm area sensitized donors.

Single cDNA molecules in the library carried unique molecular identifiers attached during preparation. TCRdb itself ran the RACE reads through MiXCR, one entry per CDR3 protein. The table records about 80,000 distinct CDR3 sequences, around 7.8% of them present only once. The CDR3 has 15 amino acids. Germline CDR1 and CDR2: SGDLS and YYNGEE. The V end was cut by 4 bases, the J end by 6 bases, with 14 bases between. As to time point: patch test 1, 2 weeks after DPC sensitization. As to treatment: therapeutic diphenylcyclopropenone sensitization with weekly scalp DPC. V gene TRBV9 combines with J gene TRBJ1-6; D might be TRBD1 (5 bases). The TCR was taken from a woman aged 25 to 39 with alopecia areata. Some clones in this sample may be carry-over from other donors' samples. This material consisted of whole blood, taken in connection with sensitization to the hapten diphenylcyclopropenone (DPC). The CDR3, as DNA: TGTGCCAGCAGCCCCACCGGGACTTTTAATTCACCCCTCCACTTT. Amino acids: CASSPTGTFNSPLHF.